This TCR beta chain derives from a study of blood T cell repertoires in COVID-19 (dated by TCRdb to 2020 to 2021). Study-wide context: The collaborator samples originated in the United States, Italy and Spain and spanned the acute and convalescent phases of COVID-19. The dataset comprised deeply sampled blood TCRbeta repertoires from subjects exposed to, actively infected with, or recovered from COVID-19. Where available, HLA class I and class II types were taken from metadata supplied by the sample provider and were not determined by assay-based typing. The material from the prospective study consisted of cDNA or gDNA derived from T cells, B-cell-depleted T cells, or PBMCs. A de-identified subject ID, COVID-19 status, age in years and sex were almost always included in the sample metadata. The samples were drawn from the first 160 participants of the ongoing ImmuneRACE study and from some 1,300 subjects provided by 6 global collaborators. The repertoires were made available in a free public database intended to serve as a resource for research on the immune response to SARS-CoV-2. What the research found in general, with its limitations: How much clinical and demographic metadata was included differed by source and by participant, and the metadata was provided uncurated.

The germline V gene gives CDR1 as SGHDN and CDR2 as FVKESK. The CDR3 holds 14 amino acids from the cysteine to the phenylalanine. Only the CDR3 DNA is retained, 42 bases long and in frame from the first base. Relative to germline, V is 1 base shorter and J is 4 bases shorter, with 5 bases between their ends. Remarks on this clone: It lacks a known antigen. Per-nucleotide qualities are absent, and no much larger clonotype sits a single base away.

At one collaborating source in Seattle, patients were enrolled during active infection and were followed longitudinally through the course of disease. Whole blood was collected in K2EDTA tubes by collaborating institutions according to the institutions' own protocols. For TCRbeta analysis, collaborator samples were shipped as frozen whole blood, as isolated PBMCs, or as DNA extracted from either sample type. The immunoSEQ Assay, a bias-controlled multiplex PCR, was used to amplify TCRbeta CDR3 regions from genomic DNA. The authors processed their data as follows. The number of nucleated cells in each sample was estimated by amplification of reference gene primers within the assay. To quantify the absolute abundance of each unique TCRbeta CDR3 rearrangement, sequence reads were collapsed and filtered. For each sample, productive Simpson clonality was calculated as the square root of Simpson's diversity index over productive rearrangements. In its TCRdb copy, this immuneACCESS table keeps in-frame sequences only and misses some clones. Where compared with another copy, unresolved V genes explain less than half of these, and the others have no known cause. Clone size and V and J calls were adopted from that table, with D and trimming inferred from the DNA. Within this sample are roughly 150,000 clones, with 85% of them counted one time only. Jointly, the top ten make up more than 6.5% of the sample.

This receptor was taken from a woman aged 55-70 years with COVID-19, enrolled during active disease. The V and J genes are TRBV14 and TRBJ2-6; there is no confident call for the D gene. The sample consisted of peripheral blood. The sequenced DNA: TGTGCCAGCAGCCAAGCTGGCGGGGCCAACGTCCTGACTTTC. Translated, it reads CASSQAGGANVLTF.